The sequence of this T cell receptor beta chain was determined in a study of blood T cell repertoires in COVID-19. Study information: The United States, Italy and Spain were the sources of the acute and convalescent COVID-19 samples. From T cells, B-cell-depleted T cells, or PBMCs came the material, which was cDNA or gDNA.

As originally analysed: The authors estimated nucleated cell counts from reference gene primer amplification. Sequencing used immunoSEQ multiplex PCR; TCRdb keeps in-frame clones, though not all of them. D and trimming were read from the DNA, whereas the V and J calls and clone size are those reported in that table. The table lists roughly 240,000 clones, around 80% of them singletons. V lost 5 bases and J 4 bases, leaving 11 bases between the germline ends. Germline V gene lookup returns CDR1 KGHSH and CDR2 LQKENI. This CDR3 has 13 residues. Input material: peripheral blood. This clonotype originated in a woman at least 80 years old with acute or convalescent COVID-19. The rearrangement links TRBV18 to TRBJ2-5; TRBD1 is a possible D gene (6 bases). The CDR3 sequence is CASSTGLIETQYF. The CDR3 DNA reads TGTGCCAGCTCAACAGGGTTAATAGAGACCCAGTACTTC.